The 18 T cell receptor beta chains in this list originate from one sample, sequenced in a study of human T cells and chemical hapten exposure. TCRdb re-called the RACE reads with MiXCR, one entry per CDR3 protein. The sample shows some 180,000 distinct CDR3 sequences, roughly a quarter of them seen only once. Time point defined: patch test 3, about 24 weeks after DPC sensitization. Stated treatment: therapeutic diphenylcyclopropenone sensitization with weekly scalp DPC. The specimen comprised whole blood, sampled in connection with sensitization to the hapten diphenylcyclopropenone (DPC). The receptors were gathered from a woman aged 35 to 49 with alopecia areata. Some clones in this sample may be carry-over from other donors' samples.

This clonotype was picked up many times. V and J are TRBV6-1 and TRBJ2-1, with a possible D match to TRBD1 (6 bases). With 2 bases removed from V and 5 bases from J, the gap between germline ends came to 28 bases. The germline CDR1 and CDR2 sequences are MNHNS and SASEGT. The CDR3 has 20 amino acids. DNA of the CDR3: TGTGCCAGCAGTGAACCACCTGGGGGCTACAGGACCACCCTGAACAATGAGCAGTTCTTC. Its translation: CASSEPPGGYRTTLNNEQFF.

CDR3 sequence reads: CATSRDPVPSYEQYF. Here the CDR3 DNA reads TGTGCCACCAGCAGAGATCCGGTTCCTTCCTACGAGCAGTACTTC. The V and J genes are TRBV15 and TRBJ2-7, with unresolved D. The V gene lost 0 bases and the J gene lost 1 base, with 10 bases spanning the gap. The CDR3 is made up of 15 amino acids. Germline loops: CDR1 LNHNV, CDR2 YYDKDF (reference sequence).

V usage is TRBV6-2 or TRBV6-3 and J usage is TRBJ1-1; the D gene is possibly TRBD1 (5 bases). Trimming left V 4 bases short and J 1 base short, with 7 bases between. This CDR3 spans 13 amino acids. CDR1 is MNHEY, CDR2 SVGEGT, per germline. The DNA of the CDR3 is TGTGCCAGCAGTTTTGGACAGAACACTGAAGCTTTCTTT. Its protein product is CASSFGQNTEAFF.

The J gene is TRBJ1-5, the V gene TRBV28; a weak D match, TRBD1 (6 bases). Deletions cut 4 bases from V and 5 bases from J, with 18 bases between. The CDR3 contains 16 residues. Germline V gene data show CDR1 as MDHEN and CDR2 as SYDVKM. CDR3 protein: CASSSRGPIRDQPQHF. The CDR3 nucleotides are TGTGCCAGCAGTTCCAGGGGACCGATACGGGATCAGCCCCAGCATTTT.

This clonotype was detected a few times. The V call is TRBV28, the J call TRBJ2-2; D ambiguous. This CDR3 has 14 residues. Germline CDR1 and CDR2: MDHEN and SYDVKM. V lost 1 base, J lost 5 bases, and 8 bases lay in between. CDR3 region: CASSLSVGTGELFF. CDR3 DNA: TGTGCCAGCAGTTTATCCGTGGGGACCGGGGAGCTGTTTTTT.

This clonotype was counted between two and nine times. This chain connects TRBV5-1 to TRBJ1-2, with unresolved D. V was clipped by 0 bases and J by 2 bases, with 11 bases between them. Germline V gene lookup returns CDR1 SGHRS and CDR2 YFSETQ. CDR3 length: 15 residues. The CDR3 bases are TGCGCCAGCAGCTTGGGGCAAGTCGGAAACTATGGCTACACCTTC. This translates into CASSLGQVGNYGYTF. Combining the CDR3 with reference TRBV5-1 and TRBJ1-2 gives the whole variable domain KAGVTQTPRYLIKTRGQQVTLSCSPISGHRSVSWYQQTPGQGLQFLFEYFSETQRNKGNFPGRFSGRQFSNSRSEMNVSTLELGDSALYLCASSLGQVGNYGYTFGSGTRLTVV.

The V and J genes are TRBV20-1 and TRBJ2-1; no definite D call. The CDR3 sequence is 17 residues long. CDR1 and CDR2 from the germline V gene are DFQATT and SNEGSKA (reference sequence). The germline V and J ends were trimmed by 2 bases and 0 bases, with 17 bases remaining between them. CDR3 region: CSARPLTVESSYNEQFF. The DNA for the CDR3 is TGCAGTGCTAGACCATTAACCGTCGAAAGCTCCTACAATGAGCAGTTCTTC.

A single count supports this clonotype. A read error may be the cause here, since a much bigger clone is one base away. V gene TRBV10-3 combines with J gene TRBJ2-3; D is undetermined. Germline assignment: CDR1 ENHRY and CDR2 SYGVKD. This CDR3 is built from 11 residues. The V and J ends lost 6 bases and 6 bases respectively, with 7 bases between them. This chain's CDR3 is CAISPGDTQYF. Written as DNA, the CDR3 is TGTGCCATCAGCCCCGGGGATACGCAGTATTTT.

The rearrangement uses TRBV4-2 and TRBJ1-4; D unclear. The CDR3 covers 12 residues. Per the germline V gene, CDR1 is LGHNA and CDR2 is YNFKEQ. Trimming stripped 4 bases from V and 6 bases from J, with 6 bases between. DNA for the CDR3: TGTGCCAGCAGCCCCCCAGATGAAAAACTGTTTTTT. It translates to CASSPPDEKLFF.

The chain has TRBV6-5 and TRBJ2-7; perhaps D is TRBD1 or TRBD2 (5 bases each). The germline V gene has CDR1 MNHEY and CDR2 SVGAGI. Trimming removed 2 bases at V and 6 bases at J, with 17 bases between. The CDR3 contains 15 residues. In DNA, the CDR3 is TGTGCCAGCAGTTACGACGGGACGTTAGGATCCGAGCAGTACTTC. This sequence encodes CASSYDGTLGSEQYF.

The V and J genes are TRBV20-1 and TRBJ1-5, with D possibly TRBD1 on 5 matching bases. The CDR3 length is 15 residues. Germline V lookup: CDR1 DFQATT, CDR2 SNEGSKA (reference sequence). Between the trimmed V and J ends, which lost 1 base and 7 bases, there was a span of 17 bases. The CDR3 here is CSARGGGAGGQPQHF. The CDR3 coding sequence is TGCAGTGCTAGAGGAGGAGGGGCGGGCGGACAGCCCCAGCATTTT.

The J gene is TRBJ2-1, the V gene TRBV20-1; D tentatively fits TRBD1 or TRBD2 (5 bases each). CDR1 and CDR2 from the germline V gene are DFQATT and SNEGSKA (reference sequence). V was pared by 1 base and J by 5 bases, with 12 bases between. The CDR3 has 14 residues. The CDR3 nucleotides read TGCAGTGCTAGAGTAGAGAGGGGAAACAATGAGCAGTTCTTC. It codes for CSARVERGNNEQFF.

This chain links TRBV28 with TRBJ2-1; TRBD2 matches 7 bases. The junction had 15 bases not matched to a gene; V was cut back by 4 bases and J by 0 bases. Germline V gene data show CDR1 as MDHEN and CDR2 as SYDVKM. The CDR3 sequence is 19 residues long. As DNA, the CDR3 is TGTGCCAGCAGTTCACAAGACCTTAGACTAGCCAGCTCCTACAATGAGCAGTTCTTC. It codes for CASSSQDLRLASSYNEQFF.

The table lists this clonotype with a few counts. The chain carries TRBV7-9 and TRBJ1-2; D is ambiguous. V shed 4 bases and J shed 6 bases, with 9 bases lying between them. In germline, CDR1 is SEHNR, CDR2 FQNEAQ (reference sequence). The CDR3 contains 12 residues. The chain's CDR3 is CASSWGGDGYTF. DNA of the CDR3: TGTGCCAGCAGCTGGGGAGGTGATGGCTACACCTTC.

The chain links TRBV24-1 to TRBJ2-2; 10 bases match TRBD2. Germline CDR1 KGHDR, CDR2 SFDVKD. This CDR3 is 18 amino acids long. The ends lost 2 bases at V and 2 bases at J; junction bases unmatched: 7. CDR3 region: CATSDWASGSPNTGELFF. The CDR3 DNA reads TGTGCCACCAGTGATTGGGCTAGCGGGAGTCCAAACACCGGGGAGCTGTTTTTT.

This clonotype showed up just a few times. This chain's CDR3 is CASSLAPTGLLGYGYTF. CDR3 nucleotides: TGCGCCAGCAGCTTAGCCCCCACAGGGCTTTTGGGGTATGGCTACACCTTC. The V call is TRBV5-1, the J call TRBJ1-2; D possibly corresponds to TRBD1 (6 bases). The germline gives CDR1 SGHRS, CDR2 YFSETQ. The CDR3 consists of 17 residues. Between the trimmed V and J ends, which lost 2 bases and 5 bases, there was a span of 22 bases.

This clonotype was seen more than once but under ten times. In nucleotides, the CDR3 is TGCGCCAGCAACCTCCGCCCAGGGGAGGGAGGCCAAGAGACCCAGTACTTC. Amino acid sequence: CASNLRPGEGGQETQYF. The chain links TRBV4-1 to TRBJ2-5; tentative D call: TRBD2 (7 bases). The germline gives CDR1 MGHRA, CDR2 YSYEKL. The CDR3 has 17 residues. Trimming removed 7 bases from V and 1 base from J, with 22 bases in between.

This clonotype was counted a few times. The J gene is TRBJ2-3, the V gene TRBV24-1; D is unresolved. Per germline, CDR1 KGHDR and CDR2 SFDVKD. With 6 bases removed from V and 3 bases from J, the gap between germline ends came to 6 bases. CDR3 length: 12 amino acids. CDR3 sequence: CATSKSTDTQYF. The CDR3, as DNA: TGTGCCACCAGTAAGTCGACAGATACGCAGTATTTT.